This TCR beta chain was identified in a study of neurological immune-mediated disorders. A 10-nucleotide random UMI tagged transcripts in template-switch 5'RACE cDNA synthesis. Sequencing runs each generated in excess of 160 million TCR-beta sequences derived from 15-18 subjects. TCRdb passed the 5' RACE reads through MiXCR, listing each CDR3 protein once. The table lists approximately 50,000 distinct CDR3 sequences, around a tenth of them singletons. With 5 bases removed from V and 1 base from J, the gap between germline ends came to 17 bases. Looked up from germline, CDR1 is SEHNR and CDR2 is FQNEAQ (reference sequence). The CDR3 loop spans 16 amino acids. Study outcomes and limitations: Levels of TCR clonal expansion peaked in HTLV-1-associated myelopathy and reached their lowest in multiple sclerosis, under those of healthy controls.

The unsorted libraries were made from 2 million PBMCs kept at -80 C. This clonotype came up many times. Its target is not known. Sample: PBMCs. The J gene is TRBJ1-1, the V gene TRBV7-9, with D unresolved. The TCR was taken from a man between 65 and 79 years old with HTLV-1-associated myelopathy (HAM/TSP). The CDR3 DNA reads TGTGCCAGCAGCCGATCCTTCGGGAGGGCGAACACTGAAGCTTTCTTT. As protein: CASSRSFGRANTEAFF. Using reference TRBV7-9 and TRBJ1-1 for the parts outside the CDR3, the full variable domain is DTGVSQNPRHKITKRGQNVTFRCDPISEHNRLYWYRQTLGQGPEFLTYFQNEAQLEKSRLLSDRFSAERPKGSFSTLEIQRTEQGDSAMYLCASSRSFGRANTEAFFGQGTRLTVV.